Listed below are T cell receptor beta chains from one sample, sequenced in a study of blood T cell repertoires in COVID-19. Clones were sequenced by immunoSEQ multiplex PCR, and TCRdb holds only the in-frame ones, with some missing. The table records 150,000 to 200,000 clones, about 80% of them present only once. The sequencing sample was made of peripheral blood. The receptors here all came from a man aged 70 or older with active or convalescent COVID-19. Each CDR3 is given with its conserved first and last residue. A D gene is named only where the DNA matches it firmly. The listing skips clone size in some rows; elsewhere it reads once, few, many or a size class.

v_gene,j_gene,abundance,d_gene,CDR3nt,CDR3aa
TRBV2,TRBJ1-2,NA,NA,TGTGCCAGCACCCGAAAGGGAGGGGAGGGAAGCTACACCTTC,CASTRKGGEGSYTF
TRBV6-5,TRBJ2-2,few,NA,TGTGCCAGCAGTTACGAGAACCAGAACACCGGGGAGCTGTTTTTT,CASSYENQNTGELFF
TRBV6-1,TRBJ2-7,NA,NA,TGTGCCAGCATCCTTTACACGGGAAGCTCCTACGAGCAGTACTTC,CASILYTGSSYEQYF
TRBV29-1,TRBJ1-2,NA,NA,TGCAGCGTTCAAGGGCTGGAGGGCTACACCTTC,CSVQGLEGYTF
TRBV5-8,TRBJ2-2,once,TRBD2,TGTGCCAGCAGCATGACTAGCGGGACCTCGAACACCGGGGAGCTGTTTTTT,CASSMTSGTSNTGELFF
TRBV5-1,TRBJ2-7,once,NA,TGCGCCAGCAGCTTGCGAGTTCTAGACGAGCAGTACTTC,CASSLRVLDEQYF
TRBV5-1,TRBJ1-1,NA,TRBD1,TGCGCCAGCAGCATAGGGACAGGGATGGACCTGATGACTGAAGCTTTCTTT,CASSIGTGMDLMTEAFF
TRBV18,TRBJ2-5,NA,NA,TGTGCCAGCTCACCATACACCGAGGCCCAAGAGACCCAGTACTTC,CASSPYTEAQETQYF
TRBV19,TRBJ1-5,NA,NA,TGTGCCAGTAGCTCAGGGACTCGGGGTACGGGTCAGCCCCAGCATTTT,CASSSGTRGTGQPQHF
TRBV19,TRBJ1-1,NA,TRBD1,TGTGCCAGTAGTTCTGGACAGGCGAACACTGAAGCTTTCTTT,CASSSGQANTEAFF
TRBV19,TRBJ1-2,NA,NA,TGTGCCAGTAGTATATCGACAGCTGATAACTATGGCTACACCTTC,CASSISTADNYGYTF
TRBV6-5,TRBJ1-6,NA,TRBD1,TGTGCCAGCAGAACAGGGGGTGCCTATAATTCACCCCTCCACTTT,CASRTGGAYNSPLHF
TRBV19,TRBJ1-5,NA,TRBD1,TGTGCCAGTAGTACCGCCGACAGGGCGCAGCCCCAGCATTTT,CASSTADRAQPQHF
TRBV27,TRBJ2-2,NA,TRBD1,TGTGCCAGCACCGTGGACAGGTCGGCCGGGGAGCTGTTTTTT,CASTVDRSAGELFF
TRBV12-3/TRBV12-4,TRBJ2-7,few,NA,TGTGCCAGCAGAGACAGGTACTACGAGCAGTACTTC,CASRDRYYEQYF
TRBV3-1/TRBV3-2,TRBJ1-5,NA,TRBD1,TGTGCCAGCAGTCTGGGACAGGGGTACAATCAGCCCCAGCATTTT,CASSLGQGYNQPQHF
TRBV6-5,TRBJ2-7,NA,NA,TGTGCCGGGGGGGTAACGAGACAGGCCTACGAGCAGTACTTC,CAGGVTRQAYEQYF
TRBV2,TRBJ2-7,NA,TRBD1,TGTGCCAGCAGTTTACAGGGGATCAAAGGAAACGAGCAGTACTTC,CASSLQGIKGNEQYF
TRBV18,TRBJ2-7,many,NA,TGTGCCAGCTCACCACCGAGCTCCTACGAGCAGTACTTC,CASSPPSSYEQYF
TRBV7-9,TRBJ2-6,many,NA,TGTGCCAGCAGCTCCCGGGACTGGGGTTCAGGGGCCAACGTCCTGACTTTC,CASSSRDWGSGANVLTF
TRBV7-3,TRBJ1-4,NA,NA,TGTGCCAGCAGCTTAAACGGGGGAGGGGAAAAACTGTTTTTT,CASSLNGGGEKLFF
TRBV7-2,TRBJ2-7,once,NA,TGTGCCAGCAGCGTCCAGGGGGGTTCAACCTACGAGCAGTACTTC,CASSVQGGSTYEQYF
TRBV2,TRBJ2-6,NA,NA,TGTGCCAGGGACAGTCCTTTTTCTGGGGCCAACGTCCTGACTTTC,CARDSPFSGANVLTF
TRBV10-1,TRBJ2-1,NA,NA,TGCGCCAGCAGTGAAGGGGGCTCCTACAATGAGCAGTTCTTC,CASSEGGSYNEQFF
TRBV10-3,TRBJ2-7,NA,NA,TGTGCCATCGGTGGTTCTCCCTACGAGCAGTACTTC,CAIGGSPYEQYF
TRBV30,TRBJ2-1,NA,NA,TGTGCCTGGAGTCCATACAATGAGCAGTTCTTC,CAWSPYNEQFF
TRBV12-2,TRBJ1-1,few,NA,TGTGCAAGTCGCTTAGTGGGGGGACAGGGAAACCAGAACACTGAAGCTTTCTTT,CASRLVGGQGNQNTEAFF
TRBV5-1,TRBJ1-1,once,TRBD1,TGCGCCAGCAGCCAAGGGGGCGAGGACACTGAAGCTTTCTTT,CASSQGGEDTEAFF
TRBV7-9,TRBJ2-7,once,TRBD1,TGTGCCAGCAGCCCGATAGGGGGGACAGGAGCCTACGAGCAGTACTTC,CASSPIGGTGAYEQYF
TRBV5-1,TRBJ1-1,NA,NA,TGCGCCAGCAGCCTCACGGGGTCGACTGAAGCTTTCTTT,CASSLTGSTEAFF
TRBV6-2/TRBV6-3,TRBJ1-1,NA,TRBD1,TGTGCCAGCAGTTACCGGGACAGAATGAACACTGAAGCTTTCTTT,CASSYRDRMNTEAFF
TRBV27,TRBJ1-5,NA,NA,TGTGCCAGCAGTTTATCGTCCCCTGATCAGCCCCAGCATTTT,CASSLSSPDQPQHF
TRBV12-5,TRBJ1-1,few,NA,TGTGCTAGTGGTTTAGGGAGAGGCGCTGAAGCTTTCTTT,CASGLGRGAEAFF
TRBV6-5,TRBJ1-1,NA,NA,TGTGCCAGCCTGCGGGAGCCTGAAGCTTTCTTT,CASLREPEAFF
TRBV2,TRBJ1-1,NA,NA,TGTGCCAGCAGTGAAGGCGTCGGGAACACTGAAGCTTTCTTT,CASSEGVGNTEAFF
TRBV5-1,TRBJ2-3,NA,TRBD2,TGCGCCAGCAGCTGGCATACCGGGACTAAGACGGATACGCAGTATTTT,CASSWHTGTKTDTQYF
TRBV4-1,TRBJ2-5,once,NA,TGCGCCAGCAGCCAAGATCTGTCCAAGGGGGAGACCCAGTACTTC,CASSQDLSKGETQYF
TRBV4-2,TRBJ2-3,once,TRBD2,TGTGCCAGCAGCTTTACTAGCGGGGGGGCCGGAGGTTCGGCGGATACGCAGTATTTT,CASSFTSGGAGGSADTQYF
TRBV5-4,TRBJ2-5,NA,TRBD2,TGTGCCAGCAGCTCAGGCGGGGGGGCGCTTTGGGAGACCCAGTACTTC,CASSSGGGALWETQYF
TRBV20-1,TRBJ2-3,NA,NA,TGCAGTGCTAGTTCAGGGGATACGCAGTATTTT,CSASSGDTQYF
TRBV7-2,TRBJ1-5,NA,NA,TGTGCCAGCAGCTTAGTCGGGGGAACGGAGCAGCCCCAGCATTTT,CASSLVGGTEQPQHF
TRBV20-1,TRBJ2-3,NA,NA,TGCAGTGCTAGTCACCCGACTTCTTTCACGCAGTATTTT,CSASHPTSFTQYF
TRBV18,TRBJ2-7,once,TRBD1,TGTGCCAGCTCACCACTACAGGGGAGCGAGCAGTACTTC,CASSPLQGSEQYF
TRBV6-5,TRBJ2-2,NA,TRBD1,TGTGCCAGCAGTTCCGGGACAGCGACCGGGGAGCTGTTTTTT,CASSSGTATGELFF
TRBV5-4,TRBJ1-2,NA,TRBD1,TGTGCCAGCAGCGGGACAGGGTTTGGCGGCTACACCTTC,CASSGTGFGGYTF
TRBV3-1/TRBV3-2,TRBJ2-3,NA,TRBD2,TGTGCCAGCAGCCAAGGTCTGGCGCGGGGGGGGACAGATACGCAGTATTTT,CASSQGLARGGTDTQYF
TRBV7-2,TRBJ1-4,once,NA,TGTGCCAGCAGCCTCACACACAGGAGAACTAATGAAAAACTGTTTTTT,CASSLTHRRTNEKLFF
TRBV11-3,TRBJ1-1,NA,NA,TGTGCCAGCAGCCTCCTTTTGAACACTGAAGCTTTCTTT,CASSLLLNTEAFF
TRBV30,TRBJ2-1,once,TRBD2,TGTGCCTGGAGGGAACCGGGACTAATATACAATGAGCAGTTCTTC,CAWREPGLIYNEQFF
TRBV11-3,TRBJ1-1,NA,NA,TGTGCCAGCAGCTTTGCGCCGAACACTGAAGCTTTCTTT,CASSFAPNTEAFF
TRBV25-1,TRBJ2-5,NA,NA,TGTGCCAGCAGGATGACGGCGGACCAAGAGACCCAGTACTTC,CASRMTADQETQYF
TRBV6-1,TRBJ1-5,NA,NA,TGTGCCAGCAGTGACCCCCCGGGGGGGCCCCAGCATTTT,CASSDPPGGPQHF
TRBV3-1/TRBV3-2,TRBJ2-1,NA,NA,TGTGCCAGCAGCCAGGACTCCGGCTCCTACAATGAGCAGTTCTTC,CASSQDSGSYNEQFF
TRBV27,TRBJ1-1,NA,NA,TGTGCCAGCAGTTCAGGCCGAATATCGATCACTGAAGCTTTCTTT,CASSSGRISITEAFF
TRBV2,TRBJ2-4,NA,NA,TGTGCCAGCACCTACCTGAGGGACTTTGGAAACATTCAGTACTTC,CASTYLRDFGNIQYF
TRBV30,TRBJ1-6,few,TRBD1,TGTGCCTGGAAACCCCGGGACAGGCATAATTCACCCCTCCACTTT,CAWKPRDRHNSPLHF
TRBV18,TRBJ2-3,NA,NA,TGTGCCAGCTCACCACCCCAGGGTGATACGCAGTATTTT,CASSPPQGDTQYF
TRBV2,TRBJ1-2,NA,NA,TGTGCCAGCAGCTCTCTAGGGGTTTCTGGCTACACCTTC,CASSSLGVSGYTF
TRBV5-1,TRBJ1-2,once,TRBD1,TGCGCCAGCAGCCTGACAGGGGAAACGAAGGAAACCTTC,CASSLTGETKETF